The 20 T cell receptor beta chains below were found in one sample sequenced in a study of blood T cell repertoires in COVID-19 (dated by TCRdb to 2018 to 2020). Libraries were made using the immunoSEQ multiplex PCR assay. TCRdb's version of the immuneACCESS table is confined to in-frame rearrangements and falls short of the full clone set. An unresolved V gene accounts for under half of the shortfall where checked; the remainder is of unknown origin. Counted in this sample were some 300,000 clones; 65% to 90% of them appeared once. 13% of the sample comes from the top ten. What was sequenced was peripheral blood. The origin of the receptors is a woman in her 70s with COVID-19, enrolled during active disease.

V is TRBV4-1 and J is TRBJ2-7; 7 bases agree with TRBD1. This CDR3 region has 14 residues. V dropped 3 bases and J dropped 5; count of bases not matched to a gene: 7. Per the germline V gene, CDR1 is MGHRA and CDR2 is YSYEKL. The CDR3 region is CASSQARGMDEQYF. As DNA, the CDR3 is TGCGCCAGCAGCCAGGCCAGGGGGATGGACGAGCAGTACTTC.

This chain joins TRBV2 and TRBJ2-7, with TRBD2 matching over 8 bases. The CDR3 loop spans 14 amino acids. Germline loops: CDR1 SNHLY, CDR2 FYNNEI. V was clipped by 4 bases and J by 4 bases; unmatched bases: 6. The chain's CDR3 is CASSVFGGAYEQYF. CDR3 sequence (DNA): TGTGCCAGCAGTGTTTTCGGGGGGGCATACGAGCAGTACTTC.

This chain links TRBV6-5 with TRBJ1-2; 7 bases are shared with TRBD1. This CDR3 has 13 amino acids. Germline-derived CDR1 and CDR2 are MNHEY and SVGAGI. The trim removed 6 bases at V and 12 bases at J, leaving 13 bases unmatched. CDR3 DNA sequence: TGTGCCAGCAGGCGTACACAGGGACAGAGGAACACCTTC. Translation: CASRRTQGQRNTF.

The chain uses TRBV2 and TRBJ2-7; 11 bases map to TRBD1. CDR1 SNHLY and CDR2 FYNNEI come from the germline V gene. The CDR3 runs to 15 residues. The J segment lost 1 base and the V segment lost 5 bases, leaving 4 bases of the junction unmatched. The CDR3 protein is CASSPGQGASYEQYF. For the CDR3, the DNA is TGTGCCAGCAGTCCAGGACAGGGGGCTTCCTACGAGCAGTACTTC.

This clone was recorded only once. The rearrangement links TRBV10-1 to TRBJ1-6, with D perhaps matching TRBD1 (6 bases). The CDR3 consists of 15 residues. Trimming removed 0 bases at V and 7 bases at J, with 10 bases between. Germline CDR1 reads WNHNN; CDR2 reads SYGVQD (reference sequence). CDR3 sequence: CASSESTGGNSPLHF. In DNA, the CDR3 is TGCGCCAGCAGTGAGTCGACGGGGGGCAATTCACCCCTCCACTTT.

The gene calls are TRBV24-1 and TRBJ2-1, with 13 bases identical to TRBD2. CDR3 size: 14 residues. From germline, CDR1 is KGHDR and CDR2 SFDVKD. Germline trimming cut 7 bases from V and 8 bases from J; bases unmatched to any gene: 4. As DNA, the CDR3 is TGTGCCACCAGCAGACTAGCGGGGGGCCATGAGCAGTTCTTC. It specifies CATSRLAGGHEQFF.

V is TRBV11-2 and J is TRBJ2-5, with TRBD2 identical over 7 bases. The CDR3 extends over 15 amino acids. CDR1 and CDR2 from the germline V gene are SGHAT and FQNNGV. V lost 4 bases, J lost 1 base, and 6 bases stayed unmatched. CDR3 coding DNA: TGTGCCAGCAGCTCGACTAGCTCCCCCCAAGAGACCCAGTACTTC. Translation: CASSSTSSPQETQYF.

The CDR3 region has the DNA TGTGCCAGCAGCCAGGGACAGGGGTTTTCGATTAACTATGGCTACACCTTC. This sequence encodes CASSQGQGFSINYGYTF. J is TRBJ1-2 and V is TRBV4-2; 10 bases are shared with TRBD1. CDR1 is LGHNA, CDR2 YNFKEQ, per germline. CDR3 size: 17 residues. V trimming: 3 bases; J trimming: 1 base; junction bases outside the gene matches: 8.

The chain has TRBV5-8 and TRBJ1-5; a weak D match, TRBD1 (5 bases). Germline assignment: CDR1 SGHTS and CDR2 YDEGEE. The ends were cut back, 0 bases at V and 4 bases at J, with 14 bases in the middle. The CDR3 is made up of 16 amino acids. CDR3 nucleotides: TGTGCCAGCAGCTTGGCAGCTGTTACAGGTAATCAGCCCCAGCATTTT. It translates to CASSLAAVTGNQPQHF.

This clone occurred a few times. V gene TRBV4-1 combines with J gene TRBJ1-2; the D is unclear. Germline loops: CDR1 MGHRA, CDR2 YSYEKL. Trimming took off 1 base at V and 3 bases at J, with 18 bases between the two ends. The CDR3 has 17 residues. Written as DNA, the CDR3 is TGCGCCAGCAGCCAAGGGAGTAAGAGGCCTCACGACTATGGCTACACCTTC. Protein product: CASSQGSKRPHDYGYTF.

V gene TRBV7-9 combines with J gene TRBJ1-1, with 7 bases aligning to TRBD1. This CDR3 has 15 amino acids. The germline gives CDR1 SEHNR, CDR2 FQNEAQ (reference sequence). V was clipped by 4 bases and J by 5 bases; unmatched bases: 10. The CDR3 DNA reads as TGTGCCAGCAGCTCCCTCGGAGGGGGCGAGACTGAAGCTTTCTTT. Its protein is CASSSLGGGETEAFF.

CDR3 bases: TGTGCCAGCAGCGACAGGGGGCGGAACACTGAAGCTTTCTTT. Amino acids: CASSDRGRNTEAFF. The rearrangement uses TRBV3-1 (or the pseudogene TRBV3-2) and TRBJ1-1; 10 bases map to TRBD1. V lost 5 bases and J lost 1; bases outside the gene matches: 1. CDR1 LGHDT and CDR2 YNNKEL come from the germline V gene (reference sequence). This CDR3 comprises 14 residues.

The chain uses TRBV27 and TRBJ2-2; no clear D gene. Germline CDR1 is MNHEY and CDR2 is SMNVEV (reference sequence). V was shortened by 4 bases and J by 4 bases, with 7 bases between the two germline ends. There are 13 residues in the CDR3. The CDR3 DNA follows: TGTGCCAGCAGTTCAGACACCACCGGGGAGCTGTTTTTT. Translation: CASSSDTTGELFF.

The J gene is TRBJ2-2, the V gene TRBV7-9; TRBD1 matches at 10 bases. The ends lost 6 bases at V and 6 bases at J; junction bases unmatched: 7. This CDR3 spans 15 amino acids. Germline CDR1 and CDR2: SEHNR and FQNEAQ (reference sequence). CDR3: CASRPPGTGAGELFF. In nucleotides, the CDR3 is TGTGCCAGCAGGCCACCCGGGACAGGGGCCGGGGAGCTGTTTTTT. Complete variable domain (other parts from reference TRBV7-9 and TRBJ2-2): DTGVSQNPRHKITKRGQNVTFRCDPISEHNRLYWYRQTLGQGPEFLTYFQNEAQLEKSRLLSDRFSAERPKGSFSTLEIQRTEQGDSAMYLCASRPPGTGAGELFFGEGSRLTVL.

V is TRBV7-2 and J is TRBJ2-3, with 9 bases fitting TRBD1. CDR1 SGHTA and CDR2 FQGNSA come from the germline V gene. V was clipped by 3 bases and J by 1 base; unmatched bases: 8. The CDR3 sequence is 17 residues long. The CDR3 region has the DNA TGTGCCAGCAGCTTTTTAGTGGGACAGGGAGGCACAGATACGCAGTATTTT. Its translation is CASSFLVGQGGTDTQYF. Looking up the rest from reference TRBV7-2 and TRBJ2-3 gives the full variable domain: GAGVSQSPSNKVTEKGKDVELRCDPISGHTALYWYRQSLGQGLEFLIYFQGNSAPDKSGLPSDRFSAERTGGSVSTLTIQRTQQEDSAVYLCASSFLVGQGGTDTQYFGPGTRLTVL.

The rearrangement links TRBV5-5 to TRBJ2-7; 10 bases fit TRBD1. Germline V lookup: CDR1 SGHKS, CDR2 YYEKEE (reference sequence). V gave up 0 bases and J gave up 4 bases; unmatched junction bases: 7. CDR3 length equals 16 residues. The CDR3 sequence is CASSLGPGQGTYEQYF. Written as DNA, the CDR3 is TGTGCCAGCAGCTTGGGGCCGGGACAGGGGACTTACGAGCAGTACTTC.

The CDR3 protein is CASSQDQVNYEQYF. CDR3 bases: TGCGCCAGCAGCCAAGATCAGGTTAACTACGAGCAGTACTTC. The gene calls are TRBV4-3 and TRBJ2-7, with unresolved D. V dropped 0 bases and J dropped 3 bases, with 9 bases sitting between them. The germline CDR1 and CDR2 sequences are LGHNA and YSLEER. The CDR3 is 14 amino acids.

The chain recombines TRBV5-1 with TRBJ1-2; perhaps TRBD1 as D (5 bases). This CDR3 has 15 residues. Germline V gene sequence: CDR1 SGHRS, CDR2 YFSETQ. Trimming took off 4 bases at V and 3 bases at J, with 16 bases between the two ends. In DNA form, the CDR3 reads TGCGCCAGCAGCCTCGGGACGGCGGGGGACTATGGCTACACCTTC. Protein sequence: CASSLGTAGDYGYTF.

The chain employs TRBV6-4 and TRBJ1-1, with D possibly TRBD1 on 5 matching bases. From germline, CDR1 is MRHNA and CDR2 SNTAGT. V was trimmed by 6 bases and J by 4 bases, leaving 12 bases between them. The CDR3 runs to 13 residues. DNA for the CDR3: TGTGCCAGCAGGCCCACAGGAACCACTGAAGCTTTCTTT. Translating it yields CASRPTGTTEAFF.

The V call is TRBV2, the J call TRBJ2-1, with TRBD2 matching over 12 bases. There are 15 residues in the CDR3. Unmatched junction bases numbered 5, after V lost 6 bases and J lost 5 bases. The germline gives CDR1 SNHLY, CDR2 FYNNEI. CDR3 DNA sequence: TGTGCCAGCAGGAAGACTAGCGGGGGCCACAATGAGCAGTTCTTC. Translation: CASRKTSGGHNEQFF.